These 5 T cell receptor beta chains were all obtained from the same sample, sequenced in a study of blood T cell repertoires in COVID-19. TCRdb's copy holds only in-frame clones and misses some; the assay was immunoSEQ multiplex PCR. The sample contains approximately 200,000 clones, approximately 86% of which appear only once. Sequences were obtained from PBMCs or T cells enriched from blood (not recorded which). Receptor source: a young woman who had recovered from COVID-19.

This clone appeared a few times. The chain combines TRBV7-8 with TRBJ2-7; 12 nucleotides line up with TRBD1. Unmatched junction bases numbered 6, after V lost 4 bases and J lost 5 bases. The V gene's germline CDR1 is SGHVS and CDR2 FQNEAQ. The CDR3 spans 15 residues. CDR3 bases: TGTGCCAGCAGCTCGAGGGACAGGGGGCGCGACGAGCAGTACTTC. This sequence encodes CASSSRDRGRDEQYF.

The chain employs TRBV7-9 and TRBJ1-1, with unresolved D. V shed 1 base and J shed 4 bases, with 13 bases lying between them. Looked up from germline, CDR1 is SEHNR and CDR2 is FQNEAQ (reference sequence). There are 15 residues in the CDR3. CDR3 sequence reads: CASSLDGYRTTEAFF. CDR3 DNA: TGTGCCAGCAGCTTAGATGGTTATAGAACCACTGAAGCTTTCTTT.

J is TRBJ2-7 and V is TRBV2, with D maybe TRBD2 (5 bases). Trimming stripped 5 bases from V and 5 bases from J, with 16 bases between. Germline CDR1 reads SNHLY; CDR2 reads FYNNEI. CDR3 length: 14 residues. The chain's CDR3 is CASSLTRRDNEQYF. The CDR3 nucleotides read TGTGCCAGCAGTTTGACCCGCCGGGATAACGAGCAGTACTTC.

V gene TRBV9 combines with J gene TRBJ1-1; no clear D gene. This CDR3 region has 12 residues. The germline V and J ends were trimmed by 2 bases and 7 bases, with 9 bases remaining between them. Per the germline V gene, CDR1 is SGDLS and CDR2 is YYNGEE. CDR3 coding DNA: TGTGCCAGCAGCGTGAACGGAGTTGAAGCTTTCTTT. This codes for CASSVNGVEAFF.

This clone was picked up a small number of times. J is TRBJ2-3 and V is TRBV4-3; unclear D gene. CDR3 length equals 12 residues. With 3 bases removed from V and 1 base from J, the gap between germline ends came to 2 bases. Germline V gives CDR1 LGHNA, CDR2 YSLEER. The chain's CDR3 is CASSHGTDTQYF. The DNA of the CDR3 is TGCGCCAGCAGCCACGGCACAGATACGCAGTATTTT.